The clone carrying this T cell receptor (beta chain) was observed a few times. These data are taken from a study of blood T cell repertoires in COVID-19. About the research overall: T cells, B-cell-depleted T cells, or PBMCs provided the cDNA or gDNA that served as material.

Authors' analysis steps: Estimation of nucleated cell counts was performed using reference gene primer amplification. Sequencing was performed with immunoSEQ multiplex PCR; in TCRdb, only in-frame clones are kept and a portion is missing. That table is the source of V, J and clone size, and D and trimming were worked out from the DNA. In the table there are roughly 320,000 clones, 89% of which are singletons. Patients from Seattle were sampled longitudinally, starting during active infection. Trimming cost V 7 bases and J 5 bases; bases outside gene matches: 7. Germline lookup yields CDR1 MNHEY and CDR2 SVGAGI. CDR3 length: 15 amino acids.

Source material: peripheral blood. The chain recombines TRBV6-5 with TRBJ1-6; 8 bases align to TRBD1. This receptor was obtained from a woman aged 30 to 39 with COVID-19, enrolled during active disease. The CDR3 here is CASTTGGSNNSPLHF. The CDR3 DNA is TGTGCCAGCACCACAGGGGGGTCGAATAATTCACCCCTCCACTTT.